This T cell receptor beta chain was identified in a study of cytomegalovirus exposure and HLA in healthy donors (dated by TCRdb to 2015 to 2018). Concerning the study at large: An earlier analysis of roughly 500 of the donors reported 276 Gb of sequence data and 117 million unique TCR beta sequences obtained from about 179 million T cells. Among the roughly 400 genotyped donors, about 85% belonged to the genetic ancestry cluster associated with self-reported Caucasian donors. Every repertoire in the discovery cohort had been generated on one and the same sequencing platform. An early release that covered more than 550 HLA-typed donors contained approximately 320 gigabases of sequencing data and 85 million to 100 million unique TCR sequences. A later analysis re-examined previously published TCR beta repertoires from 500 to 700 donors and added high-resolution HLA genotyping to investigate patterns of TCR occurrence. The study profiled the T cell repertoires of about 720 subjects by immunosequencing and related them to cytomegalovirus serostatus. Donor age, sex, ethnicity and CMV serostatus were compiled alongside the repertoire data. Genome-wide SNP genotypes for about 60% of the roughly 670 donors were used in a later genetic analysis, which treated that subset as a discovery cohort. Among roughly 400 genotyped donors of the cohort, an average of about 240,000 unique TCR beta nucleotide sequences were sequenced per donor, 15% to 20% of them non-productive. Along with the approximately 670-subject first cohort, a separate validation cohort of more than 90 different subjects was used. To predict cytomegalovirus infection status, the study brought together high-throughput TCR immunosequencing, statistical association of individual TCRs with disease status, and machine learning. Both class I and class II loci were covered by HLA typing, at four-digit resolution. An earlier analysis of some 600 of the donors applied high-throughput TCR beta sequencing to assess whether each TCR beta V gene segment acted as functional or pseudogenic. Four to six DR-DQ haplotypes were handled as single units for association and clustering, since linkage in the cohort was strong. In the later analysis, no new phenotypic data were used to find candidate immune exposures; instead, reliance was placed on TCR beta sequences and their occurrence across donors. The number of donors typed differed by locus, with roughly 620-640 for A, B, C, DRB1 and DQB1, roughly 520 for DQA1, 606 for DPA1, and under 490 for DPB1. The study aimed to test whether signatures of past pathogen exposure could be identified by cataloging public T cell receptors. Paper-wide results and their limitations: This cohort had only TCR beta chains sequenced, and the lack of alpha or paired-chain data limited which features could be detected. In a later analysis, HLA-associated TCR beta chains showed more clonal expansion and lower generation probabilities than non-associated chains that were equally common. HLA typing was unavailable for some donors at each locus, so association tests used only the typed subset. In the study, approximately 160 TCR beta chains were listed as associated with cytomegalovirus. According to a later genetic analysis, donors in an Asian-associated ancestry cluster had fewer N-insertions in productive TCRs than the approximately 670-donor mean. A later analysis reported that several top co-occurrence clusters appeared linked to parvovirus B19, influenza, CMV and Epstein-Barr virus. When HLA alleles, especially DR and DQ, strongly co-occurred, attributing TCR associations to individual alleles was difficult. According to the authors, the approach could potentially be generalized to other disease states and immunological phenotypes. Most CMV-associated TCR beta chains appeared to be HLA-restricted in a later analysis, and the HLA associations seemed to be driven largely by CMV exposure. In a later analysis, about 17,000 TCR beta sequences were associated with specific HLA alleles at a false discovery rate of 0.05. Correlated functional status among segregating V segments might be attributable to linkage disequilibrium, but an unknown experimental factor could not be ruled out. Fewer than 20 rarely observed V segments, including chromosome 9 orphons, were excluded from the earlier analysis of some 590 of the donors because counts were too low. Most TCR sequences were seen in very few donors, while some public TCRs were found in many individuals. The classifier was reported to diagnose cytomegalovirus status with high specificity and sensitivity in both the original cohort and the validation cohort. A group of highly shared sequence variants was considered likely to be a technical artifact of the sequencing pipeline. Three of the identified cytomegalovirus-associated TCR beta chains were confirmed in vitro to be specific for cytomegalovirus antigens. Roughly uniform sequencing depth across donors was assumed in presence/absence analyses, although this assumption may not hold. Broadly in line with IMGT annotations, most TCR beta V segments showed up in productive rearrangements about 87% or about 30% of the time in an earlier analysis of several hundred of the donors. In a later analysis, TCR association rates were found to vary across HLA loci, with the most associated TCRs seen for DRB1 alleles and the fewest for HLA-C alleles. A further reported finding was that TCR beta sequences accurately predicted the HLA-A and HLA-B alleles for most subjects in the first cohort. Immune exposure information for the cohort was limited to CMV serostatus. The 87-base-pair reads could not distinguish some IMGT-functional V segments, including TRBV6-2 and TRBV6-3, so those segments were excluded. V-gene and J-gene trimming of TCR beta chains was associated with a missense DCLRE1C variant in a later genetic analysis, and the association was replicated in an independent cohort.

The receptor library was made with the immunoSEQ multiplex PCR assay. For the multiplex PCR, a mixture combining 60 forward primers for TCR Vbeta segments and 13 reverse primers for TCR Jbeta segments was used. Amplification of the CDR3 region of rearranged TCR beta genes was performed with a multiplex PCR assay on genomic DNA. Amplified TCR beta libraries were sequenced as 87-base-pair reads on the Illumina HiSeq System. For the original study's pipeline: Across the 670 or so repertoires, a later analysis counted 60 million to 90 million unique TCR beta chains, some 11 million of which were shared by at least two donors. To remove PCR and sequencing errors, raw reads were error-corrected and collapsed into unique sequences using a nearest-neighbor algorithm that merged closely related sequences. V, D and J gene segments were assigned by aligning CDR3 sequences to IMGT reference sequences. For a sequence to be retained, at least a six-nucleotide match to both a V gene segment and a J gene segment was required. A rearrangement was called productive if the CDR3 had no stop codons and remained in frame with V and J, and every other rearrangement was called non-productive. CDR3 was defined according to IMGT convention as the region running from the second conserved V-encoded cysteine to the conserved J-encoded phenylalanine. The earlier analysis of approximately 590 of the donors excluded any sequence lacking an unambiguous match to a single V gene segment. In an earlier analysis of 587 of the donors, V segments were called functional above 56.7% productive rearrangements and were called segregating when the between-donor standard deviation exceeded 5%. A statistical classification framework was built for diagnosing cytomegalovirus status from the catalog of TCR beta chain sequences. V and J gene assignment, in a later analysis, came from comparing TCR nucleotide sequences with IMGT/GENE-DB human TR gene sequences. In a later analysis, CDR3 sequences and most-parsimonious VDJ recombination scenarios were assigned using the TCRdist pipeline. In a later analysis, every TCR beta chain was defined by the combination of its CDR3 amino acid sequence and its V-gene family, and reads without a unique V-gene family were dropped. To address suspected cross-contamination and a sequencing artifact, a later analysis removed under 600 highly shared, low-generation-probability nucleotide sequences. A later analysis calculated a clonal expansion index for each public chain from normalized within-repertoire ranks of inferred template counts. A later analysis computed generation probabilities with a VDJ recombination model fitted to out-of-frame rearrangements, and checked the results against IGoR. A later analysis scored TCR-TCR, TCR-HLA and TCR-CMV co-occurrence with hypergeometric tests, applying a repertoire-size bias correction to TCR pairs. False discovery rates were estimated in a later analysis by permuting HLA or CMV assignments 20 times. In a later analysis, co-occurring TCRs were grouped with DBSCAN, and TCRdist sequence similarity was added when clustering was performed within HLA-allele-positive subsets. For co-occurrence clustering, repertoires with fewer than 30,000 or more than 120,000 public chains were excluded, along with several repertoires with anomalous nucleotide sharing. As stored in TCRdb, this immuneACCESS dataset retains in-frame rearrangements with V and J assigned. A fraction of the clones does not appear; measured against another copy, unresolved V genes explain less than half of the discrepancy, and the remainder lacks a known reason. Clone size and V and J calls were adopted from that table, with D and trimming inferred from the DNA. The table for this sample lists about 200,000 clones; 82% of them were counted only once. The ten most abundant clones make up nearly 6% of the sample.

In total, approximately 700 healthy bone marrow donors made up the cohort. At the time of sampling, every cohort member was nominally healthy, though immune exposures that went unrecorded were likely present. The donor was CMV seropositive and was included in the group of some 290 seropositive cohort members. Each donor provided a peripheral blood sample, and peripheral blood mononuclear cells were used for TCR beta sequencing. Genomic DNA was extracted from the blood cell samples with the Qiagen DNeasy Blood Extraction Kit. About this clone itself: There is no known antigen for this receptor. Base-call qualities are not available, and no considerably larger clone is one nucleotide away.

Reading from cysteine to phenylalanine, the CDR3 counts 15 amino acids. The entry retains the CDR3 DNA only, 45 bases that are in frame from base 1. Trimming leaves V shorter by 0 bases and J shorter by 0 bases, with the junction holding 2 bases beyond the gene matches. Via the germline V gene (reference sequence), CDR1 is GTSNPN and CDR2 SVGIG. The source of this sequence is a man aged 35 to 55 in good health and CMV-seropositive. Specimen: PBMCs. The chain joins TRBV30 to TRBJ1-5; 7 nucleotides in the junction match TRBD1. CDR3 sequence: CAWSVQGISNQPQHF. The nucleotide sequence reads TGTGCCTGGAGTGTACAGGGGATTAGCAATCAGCCCCAGCATTTT.